This T cell receptor beta chain was found in a study of T cells of healthy individuals. MiXCR, run by TCRdb on the 5' RACE reads, gives a single entry per CDR3 protein. The sample records fewer than 75,000 distinct CDR3 sequences, around 16% being singletons. This CDR3 comprises 15 residues. Germline V gives CDR1 SNHLY, CDR2 FYNNEI. Trimming cost V 7 bases and J 7 bases; bases outside gene matches: 9. This clonotype was sampled from a human donor in good health. V is TRBV2 and J is TRBJ2-1; 11 bases are shared with TRBD1. The CDR3 region has the DNA TGTGCCAGCATCCCGGACAGGGGGCGTATGAATGAGCAGTTCTTC. It yields the protein CASIPDRGRMNEQFF.